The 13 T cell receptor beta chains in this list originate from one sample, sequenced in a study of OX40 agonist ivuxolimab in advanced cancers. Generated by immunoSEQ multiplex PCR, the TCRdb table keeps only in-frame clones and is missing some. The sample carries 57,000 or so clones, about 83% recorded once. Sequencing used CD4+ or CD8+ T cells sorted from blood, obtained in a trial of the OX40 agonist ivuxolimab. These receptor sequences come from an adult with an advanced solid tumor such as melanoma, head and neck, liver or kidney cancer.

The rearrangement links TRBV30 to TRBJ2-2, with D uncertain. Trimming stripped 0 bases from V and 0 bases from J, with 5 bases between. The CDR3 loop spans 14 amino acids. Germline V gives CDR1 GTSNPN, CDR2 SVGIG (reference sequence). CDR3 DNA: TGTGCCTGGAGTGTTGGGCCGAACACCGGGGAGCTGTTTTTT. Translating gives CAWSVGPNTGELFF.

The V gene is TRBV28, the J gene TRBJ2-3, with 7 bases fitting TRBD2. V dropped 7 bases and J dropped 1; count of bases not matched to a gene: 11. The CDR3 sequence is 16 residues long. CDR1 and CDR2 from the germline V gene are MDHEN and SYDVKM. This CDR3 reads CASTHSGGTGTDTQYF. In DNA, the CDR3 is TGTGCCAGCACCCATTCGGGGGGAACTGGCACAGATACGCAGTATTTT. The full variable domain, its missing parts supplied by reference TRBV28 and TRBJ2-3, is DVKVTQSSRYLVKRTGEKVFLECVQDMDHENMFWYRQDPGLGLRLIYFSYDVKMKEKGDIPEGYSVSREKKERFSLILESASTNQTSMYLCASTHSGGTGTDTQYFGPGTRLTVL.

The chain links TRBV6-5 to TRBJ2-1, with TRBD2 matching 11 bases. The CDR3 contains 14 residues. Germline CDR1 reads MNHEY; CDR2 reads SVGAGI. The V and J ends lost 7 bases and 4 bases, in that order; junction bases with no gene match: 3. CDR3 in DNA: TGTGCCAGCAAGGGACTAGCGGCATACAATGAGCAGTTCTTC. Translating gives CASKGLAAYNEQFF.

The CDR3 DNA follows: TGTGCCAGCAGTTCCCATCAGCCCCAGCATTTT. This gives the protein CASSSHQPQHF. V and J are TRBV28 and TRBJ1-5; D is unclear. The V gene lost 4 bases and the J gene lost 5 bases, with 3 bases spanning the gap. CDR1 is MDHEN, CDR2 SYDVKM, per germline. CDR3 size: 11 residues.

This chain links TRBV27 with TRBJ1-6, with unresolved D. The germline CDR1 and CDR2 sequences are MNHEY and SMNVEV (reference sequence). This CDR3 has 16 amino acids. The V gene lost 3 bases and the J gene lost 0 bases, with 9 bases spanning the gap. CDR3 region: CASSFYSSSYNSPLHF. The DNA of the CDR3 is TGTGCCAGCAGTTTTTATTCGAGCTCCTATAATTCACCCCTCCACTTT.

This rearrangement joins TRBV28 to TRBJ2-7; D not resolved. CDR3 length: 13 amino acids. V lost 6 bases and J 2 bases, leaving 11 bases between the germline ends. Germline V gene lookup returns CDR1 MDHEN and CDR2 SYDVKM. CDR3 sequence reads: CASSLAGAYEQYF. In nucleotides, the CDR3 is TGTGCCAGCAGCCTCGCTGGGGCCTACGAGCAGTACTTC.

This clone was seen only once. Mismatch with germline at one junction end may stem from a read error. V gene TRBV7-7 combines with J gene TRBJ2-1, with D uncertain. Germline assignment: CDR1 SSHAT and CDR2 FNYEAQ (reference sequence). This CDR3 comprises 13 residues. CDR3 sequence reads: CASSLDRVNEQFF. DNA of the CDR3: TGTGCTAGCAGCTTAGATAGGGTCAATGAGCAGTTCTTC.

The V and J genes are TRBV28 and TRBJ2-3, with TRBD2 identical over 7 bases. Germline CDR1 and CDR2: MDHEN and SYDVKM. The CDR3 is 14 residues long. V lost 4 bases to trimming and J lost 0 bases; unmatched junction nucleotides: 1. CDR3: CASSSGGSTDTQYF. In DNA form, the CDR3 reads TGTGCCAGCAGTTCCGGGGGGAGCACAGATACGCAGTATTTT.

Here the CDR3 DNA reads TGTGCCAGCAGCTTGGAACAGGGAACCTACGAGCAGTACTTC. Its protein product is CASSLEQGTYEQYF. This chain links TRBV7-9 with TRBJ2-7; D may be TRBD1 (6 bases). The CDR3 length is 14 residues. Germline assignment: CDR1 SEHNR and CDR2 FQNEAQ (reference sequence). Trimming removed 3 bases at V and 2 bases at J, with 11 bases between.

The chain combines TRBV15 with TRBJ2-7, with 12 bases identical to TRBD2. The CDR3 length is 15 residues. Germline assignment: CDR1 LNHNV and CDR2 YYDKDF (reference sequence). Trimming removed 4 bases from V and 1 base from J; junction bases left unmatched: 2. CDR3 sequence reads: CATSTTSGGSYEQYF. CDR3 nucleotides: TGTGCCACCAGCACAACTAGCGGGGGGTCCTACGAGCAGTACTTC. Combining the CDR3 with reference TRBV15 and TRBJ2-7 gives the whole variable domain DAMVIQNPRYQVTQFGKPVTLSCSQTLNHNVMYWYQQKSSQAPKLLFHYYDKDFNNEADTPDNFQSRRPNTSFCFLDIRSPGLGDTAMYLCATSTTSGGSYEQYFGPGTRLTVT.

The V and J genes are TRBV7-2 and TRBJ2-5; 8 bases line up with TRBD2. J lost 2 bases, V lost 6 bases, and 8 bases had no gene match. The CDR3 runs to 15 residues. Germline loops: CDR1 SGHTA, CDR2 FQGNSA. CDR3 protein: CASRTVGGGQETQYF. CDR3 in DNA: TGTGCCAGCAGAACAGTTGGCGGGGGGCAAGAGACCCAGTACTTC. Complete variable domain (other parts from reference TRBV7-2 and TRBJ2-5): GAGVSQSPSNKVTEKGKDVELRCDPISGHTALYWYRQSLGQGLEFLIYFQGNSAPDKSGLPSDRFSAERTGGSVSTLTIQRTQQEDSAVYLCASRTVGGGQETQYFGPGTRLLVL.

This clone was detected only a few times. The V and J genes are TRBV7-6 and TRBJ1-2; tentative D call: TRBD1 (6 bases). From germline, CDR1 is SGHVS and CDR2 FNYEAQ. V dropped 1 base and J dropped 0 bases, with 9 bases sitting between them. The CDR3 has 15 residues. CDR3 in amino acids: CASSLEAGANYGYTF. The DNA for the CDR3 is TGTGCCAGCAGCTTAGAGGCAGGGGCTAACTATGGCTACACCTTC.

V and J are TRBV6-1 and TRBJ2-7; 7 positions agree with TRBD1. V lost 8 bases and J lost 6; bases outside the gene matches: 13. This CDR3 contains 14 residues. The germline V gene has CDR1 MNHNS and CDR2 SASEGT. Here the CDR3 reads CASFSRGRGSEQYF. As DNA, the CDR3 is TGTGCCAGCTTCAGTCGAGGCAGGGGGTCCGAGCAGTACTTC.